This record concerns one TCR beta chain sequence. The CDR3 runs 17 residues. Germline V gene lookup returns CDR1 SGDLS and CDR2 YYNGEE. Trimming removed 0 bases from V and 0 bases from J; junction bases left unmatched: 5. The sample originates from a study of T cell changes during pregnancy in multiple sclerosis. The repertoire was sequenced with immunoSEQ multiplex PCR; TCRdb's copy has only in-frame clones and lacks some. The sample consists of 55,000 to 85,000 clones, more than 80% of them appearing once. The sequencing used peripheral blood, collected in the third trimester of pregnancy. The rearrangement joins TRBV9 to TRBJ2-1, with TRBD2 matching over 8 bases. The TCR was taken from a female donor with multiple sclerosis, enrolled in a pregnancy study. This CDR3 is CASSVVGSGNSYNEQFF. DNA of the CDR3: TGTGCCAGCAGCGTAGTGGGTAGCGGGAACTCCTACAATGAGCAGTTCTTC.